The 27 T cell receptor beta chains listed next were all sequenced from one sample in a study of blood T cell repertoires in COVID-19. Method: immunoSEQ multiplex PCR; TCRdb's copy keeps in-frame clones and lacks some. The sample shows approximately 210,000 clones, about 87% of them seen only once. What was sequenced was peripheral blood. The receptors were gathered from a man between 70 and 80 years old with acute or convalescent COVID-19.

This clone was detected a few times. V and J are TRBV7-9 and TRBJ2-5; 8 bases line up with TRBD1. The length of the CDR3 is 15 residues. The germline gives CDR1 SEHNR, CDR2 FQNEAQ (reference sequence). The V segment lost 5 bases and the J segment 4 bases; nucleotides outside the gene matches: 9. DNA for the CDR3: TGTGCCAGCAGCAAAGGACAGGGTGGAGGAGAGACCCAGTACTTC. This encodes CASSKGQGGGETQYF.

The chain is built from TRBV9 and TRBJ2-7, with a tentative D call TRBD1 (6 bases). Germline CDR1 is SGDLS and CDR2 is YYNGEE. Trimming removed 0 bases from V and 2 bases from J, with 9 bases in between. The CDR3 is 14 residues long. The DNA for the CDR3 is TGTGCCAGCAGCGTAGACCAGGGGCCCTACGAGCAGTACTTC. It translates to CASSVDQGPYEQYF.

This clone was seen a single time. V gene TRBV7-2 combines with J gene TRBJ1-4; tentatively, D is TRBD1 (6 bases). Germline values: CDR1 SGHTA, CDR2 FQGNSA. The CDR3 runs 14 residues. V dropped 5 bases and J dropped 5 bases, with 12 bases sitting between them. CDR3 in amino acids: CASSEQGGNEKLFF. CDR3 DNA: TGTGCCAGCAGCGAACAGGGTGGGAATGAAAAACTGTTTTTT.

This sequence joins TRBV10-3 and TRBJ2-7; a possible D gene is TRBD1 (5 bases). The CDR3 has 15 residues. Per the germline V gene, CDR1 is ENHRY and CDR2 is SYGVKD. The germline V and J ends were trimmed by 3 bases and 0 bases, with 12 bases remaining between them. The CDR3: CAISEQDINSYEQYF. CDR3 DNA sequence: TGTGCCATCAGTGAACAGGACATAAACTCCTACGAGCAGTACTTC.

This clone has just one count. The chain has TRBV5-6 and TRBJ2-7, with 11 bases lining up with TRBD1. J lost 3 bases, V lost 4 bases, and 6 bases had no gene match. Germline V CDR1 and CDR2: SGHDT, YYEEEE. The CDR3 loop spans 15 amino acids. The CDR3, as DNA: TGTGCCAGCAGCCAAGGGACAGGGGGGTACTACGAGCAGTACTTC. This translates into CASSQGTGGYYEQYF.

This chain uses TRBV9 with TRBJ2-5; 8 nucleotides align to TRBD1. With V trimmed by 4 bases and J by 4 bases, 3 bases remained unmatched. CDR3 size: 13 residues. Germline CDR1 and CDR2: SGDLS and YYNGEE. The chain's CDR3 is CASSTTGGETQYF. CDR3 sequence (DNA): TGTGCCAGCAGCACAACAGGGGGAGAGACCCAGTACTTC. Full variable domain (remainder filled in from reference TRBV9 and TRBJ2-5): DSGVTQTPKHLITATGQRVTLRCSPRSGDLSVYWYQQSLDQGLQFLIQYYNGEERAKGNILERFSAQQFPDLHSELNLSSLELGDSALYFCASSTTGGETQYFGPGTRLLVL.

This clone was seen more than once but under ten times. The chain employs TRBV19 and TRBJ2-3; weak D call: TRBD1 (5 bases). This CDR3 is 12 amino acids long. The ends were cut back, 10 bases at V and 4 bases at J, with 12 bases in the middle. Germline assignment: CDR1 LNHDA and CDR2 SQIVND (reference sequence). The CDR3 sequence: CATWGYPDTQYF. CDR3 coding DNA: TGTGCCACTTGGGGCTACCCAGATACGCAGTATTTT.

This CDR3 reads CASSSSGGVNEQFF. CDR3 DNA: TGTGCCAGCAGTTCCTCAGGGGGCGTCAATGAGCAGTTCTTC. The chain employs TRBV6-5 and TRBJ2-1; 8 nucleotides agree with TRBD1. This CDR3 has 14 residues. Germline trimming cut 4 bases from V and 6 bases from J; bases unmatched to any gene: 5. CDR1 MNHEY and CDR2 SVGAGI come from the germline V gene.

CDR3 in amino acids: CASSPGTGGHQPQHF. The DNA of the CDR3 is TGTGCCAGCAGTCCAGGGACAGGGGGACATCAGCCCCAGCATTTT. The chain couples TRBV6-6 to TRBJ1-5, with 11 nucleotides matching TRBD1. Germline V gene lookup returns CDR1 MNHNY and CDR2 SVGAGI (reference sequence). The CDR3 is made up of 15 amino acids. V dropped 5 bases and J dropped 5; count of bases not matched to a gene: 5.

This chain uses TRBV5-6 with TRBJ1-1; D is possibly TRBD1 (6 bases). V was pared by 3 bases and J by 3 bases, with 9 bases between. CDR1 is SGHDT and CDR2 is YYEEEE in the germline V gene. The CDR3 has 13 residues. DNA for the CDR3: TGTGCCAGCAGCTACTCAGGGGACACTGAAGCTTTCTTT. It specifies CASSYSGDTEAFF.

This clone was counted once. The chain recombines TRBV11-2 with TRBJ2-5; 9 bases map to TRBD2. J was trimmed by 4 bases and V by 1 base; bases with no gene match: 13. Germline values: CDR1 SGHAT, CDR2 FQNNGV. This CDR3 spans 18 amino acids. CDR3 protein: CASSLVVYGGRVGETQYF. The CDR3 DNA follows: TGTGCCAGCAGCTTAGTCGTGTACGGCGGGAGGGTGGGAGAGACCCAGTACTTC.

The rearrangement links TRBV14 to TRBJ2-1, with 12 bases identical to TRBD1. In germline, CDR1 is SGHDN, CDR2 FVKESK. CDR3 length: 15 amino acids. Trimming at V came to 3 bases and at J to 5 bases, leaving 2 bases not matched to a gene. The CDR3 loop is CASSQGQGANNEQFF. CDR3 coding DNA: TGTGCCAGCAGCCAGGGACAGGGGGCGAACAATGAGCAGTTCTTC.

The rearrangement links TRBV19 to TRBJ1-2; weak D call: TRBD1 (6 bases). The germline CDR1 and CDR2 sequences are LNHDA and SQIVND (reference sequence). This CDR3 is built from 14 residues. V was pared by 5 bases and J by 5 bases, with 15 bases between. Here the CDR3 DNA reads TGTGCCAGTAGTGCAAGCAGGGGACCGTATGGCTACACCTTC. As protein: CASSASRGPYGYTF.

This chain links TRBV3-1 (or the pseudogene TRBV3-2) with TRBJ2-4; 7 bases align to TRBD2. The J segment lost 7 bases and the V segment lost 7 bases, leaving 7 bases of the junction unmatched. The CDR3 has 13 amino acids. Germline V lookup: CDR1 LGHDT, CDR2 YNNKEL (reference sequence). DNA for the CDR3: TGTGCCAGCACCGCTTGGGGGGGGAACATTCAGTACTTC. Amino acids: CASTAWGGNIQYF.

The CDR3 here is CAISAPTGHEQFF. The DNA for the CDR3 is TGTGCCATCAGTGCCCCGACAGGGCATGAGCAGTTCTTC. This chain uses TRBV10-3 with TRBJ2-1, with TRBD1 matching 7 bases. This CDR3 is 13 amino acids long. After removal of 4 bases from V and 8 bases from J, the junction contained 5 bases not matched to a gene. The germline V gene has CDR1 ENHRY and CDR2 SYGVKD.

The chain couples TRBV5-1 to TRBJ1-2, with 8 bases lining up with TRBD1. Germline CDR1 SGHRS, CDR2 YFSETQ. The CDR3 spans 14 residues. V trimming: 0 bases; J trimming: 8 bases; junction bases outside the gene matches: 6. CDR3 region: CASSLAWTGSGYTF. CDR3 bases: TGCGCCAGCAGCTTGGCGTGGACAGGGAGCGGCTACACCTTC.

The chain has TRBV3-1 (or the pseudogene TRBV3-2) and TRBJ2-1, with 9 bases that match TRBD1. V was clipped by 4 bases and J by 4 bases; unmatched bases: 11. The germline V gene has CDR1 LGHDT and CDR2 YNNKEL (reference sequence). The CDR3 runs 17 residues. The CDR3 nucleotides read TGTGCCAGCAGCCCAGGACAGGGGCGCCTTTATTACAATGAGCAGTTCTTC. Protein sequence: CASSPGQGRLYYNEQFF.

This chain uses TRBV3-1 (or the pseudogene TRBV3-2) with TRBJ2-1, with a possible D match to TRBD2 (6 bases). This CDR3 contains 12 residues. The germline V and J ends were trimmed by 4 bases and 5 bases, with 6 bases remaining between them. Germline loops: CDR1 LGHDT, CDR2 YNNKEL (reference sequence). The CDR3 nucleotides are TGTGCCAGCAGCCGGACTAACAATGAGCAGTTCTTC. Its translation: CASSRTNNEQFF.

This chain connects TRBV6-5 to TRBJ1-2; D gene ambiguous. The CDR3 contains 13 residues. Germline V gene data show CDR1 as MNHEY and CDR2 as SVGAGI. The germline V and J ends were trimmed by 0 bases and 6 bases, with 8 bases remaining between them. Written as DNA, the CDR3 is TGTGCCAGCAGTTACTCGAGGGTCCATGGCTACACCTTC. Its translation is CASSYSRVHGYTF.

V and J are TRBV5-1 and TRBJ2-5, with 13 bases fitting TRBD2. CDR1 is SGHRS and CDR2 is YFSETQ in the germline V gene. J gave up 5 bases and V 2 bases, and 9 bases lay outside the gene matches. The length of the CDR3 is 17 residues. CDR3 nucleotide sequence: TGCGCCAGCAGCTTCCGCCCGGGACTAGCGGGATCGGAGACCCAGTACTTC. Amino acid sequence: CASSFRPGLAGSETQYF.

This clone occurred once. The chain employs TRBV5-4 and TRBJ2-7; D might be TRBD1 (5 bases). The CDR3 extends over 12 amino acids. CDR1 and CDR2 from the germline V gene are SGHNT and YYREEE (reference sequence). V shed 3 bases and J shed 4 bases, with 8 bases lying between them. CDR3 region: CASSYDRYEQYF. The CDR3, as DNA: TGTGCCAGCAGCTACGACAGATACGAGCAGTACTTC.

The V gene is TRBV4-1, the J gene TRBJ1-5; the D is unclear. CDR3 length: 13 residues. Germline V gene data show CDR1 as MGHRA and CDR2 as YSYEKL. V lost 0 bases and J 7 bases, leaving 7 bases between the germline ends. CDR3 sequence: CASSQDRWQPQHF. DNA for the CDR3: TGCGCCAGCAGCCAAGATCGGTGGCAGCCCCAGCATTTT.

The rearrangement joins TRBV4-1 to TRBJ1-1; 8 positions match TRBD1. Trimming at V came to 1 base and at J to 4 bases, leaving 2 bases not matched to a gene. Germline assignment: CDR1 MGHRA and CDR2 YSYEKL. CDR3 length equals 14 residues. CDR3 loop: CASSQGQGSTEAFF. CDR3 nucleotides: TGCGCCAGCAGCCAAGGACAGGGGAGCACTGAAGCTTTCTTT.

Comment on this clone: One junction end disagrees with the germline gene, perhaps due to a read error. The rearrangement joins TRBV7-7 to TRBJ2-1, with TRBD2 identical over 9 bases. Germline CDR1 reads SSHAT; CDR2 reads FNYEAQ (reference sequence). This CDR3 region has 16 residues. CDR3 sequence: CASSLGAGGPYNEQFF. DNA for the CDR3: TGTGCTAGCAGCTTAGGAGCGGGAGGACCCTACAATGAGCAGTTCTTC. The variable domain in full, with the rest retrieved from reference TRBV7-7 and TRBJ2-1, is GAGVSQSPRYKVTKRGQDVTLRCDPISSHATLYWYQQALGQGPEFLTYFNYEAQPDKSGLPSDRFSAERPEGSISTLTIQRTEQRDSAMYRCASSLGAGGPYNEQFFGPGTRLTVL.

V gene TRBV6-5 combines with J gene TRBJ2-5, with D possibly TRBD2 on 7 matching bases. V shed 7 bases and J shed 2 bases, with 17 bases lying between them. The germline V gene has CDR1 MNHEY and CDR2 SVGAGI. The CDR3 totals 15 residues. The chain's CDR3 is CASTEGGARQETQYF. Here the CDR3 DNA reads TGTGCCAGCACCGAAGGGGGGGCCAGACAAGAGACCCAGTACTTC.

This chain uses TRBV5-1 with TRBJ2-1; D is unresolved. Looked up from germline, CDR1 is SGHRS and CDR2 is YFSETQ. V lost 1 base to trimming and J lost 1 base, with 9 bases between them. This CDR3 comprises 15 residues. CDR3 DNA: TGCGCCAGCAGCTTGACGGGTGAGTCCTACAATGAGCAGTTCTTC. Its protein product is CASSLTGESYNEQFF.

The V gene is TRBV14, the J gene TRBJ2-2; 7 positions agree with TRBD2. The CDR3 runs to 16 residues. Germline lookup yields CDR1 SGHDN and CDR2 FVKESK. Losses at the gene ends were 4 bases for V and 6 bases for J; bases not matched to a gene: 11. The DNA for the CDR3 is TGTGCCAGCAGCCTCCGACTAGCATCGTCCGCCGGGGAGCTGTTTTTT. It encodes CASSLRLASSAGELFF.